The entry below gives a single TCR beta chain sequence along with its context. Its antigen is not identified. Investigators reverse transcribed all isolated RNA, so they sequenced expressed TCRB transcripts. Using immunoSEQ multiplex PCR, the repertoire was profiled, and TCRdb retains in-frame clones only, with some absent. The sample includes under 550,000 clones, roughly 10% seen only once; the top ten take over 0.035%. The record originates from a study of beta chain features in type 1 diabetes. Study at large: Across the samples, about 100 million sorted cells were examined in total.

Germline V gene lookup returns CDR1 MNHEY and CDR2 SMNVEV (reference sequence). V lost 5 bases, J lost 5 bases, and 18 bases lay in between. The CDR3 is 15 residues long. Study-wide results and caveats: Individuals with type 1 diabetes displayed fewer insertions and more deletions at VDJ junctions. All four CD4+ subsets from Type 1 diabetes patients carried moderately but significantly shorter TCRB CDR3s.

Sorted populations all exceeded 95% purity. The source of this sequence is a woman aged 18-29 years in good health. This rearrangement joins TRBV27 to TRBJ1-2, with a possible D match to TRBD1 (5 bases). Material: naive CD4+ T cells from blood. The CDR3 loop is CASSGAQGVGYGYTF. CDR3 in DNA: TGTGCCAGCAGTGGAGCACAAGGGGTGGGTTATGGCTACACCTTC.